The next 14 T cell receptor beta chains were all read from a single sample in a study of cytomegalovirus exposure and HLA in healthy donors. In the PCR, 60 Vbeta and 13 Jbeta primers were used. The protocol was immunoSEQ multiplex PCR, while the TCRdb copy is restricted to in-frame clones and leaves out a portion. Of approximately 100,000 clones listed, about 80% are singletons. Material: PBMCs. The receptor set was obtained from a woman aged 50 to 60 in good health and CMV-seropositive.

The chain joins TRBV5-4 to TRBJ2-5; D remains unclear. Germline loops: CDR1 SGHNT, CDR2 YYREEE (reference sequence). The CDR3 is 11 residues long. The germline V and J ends were trimmed by 3 bases and 3 bases, with 3 bases remaining between them. CDR3 in DNA: TGTGCCAGCAGCTATAAAGAGACCCAGTACTTC. Amino acids: CASSYKETQYF.

The chain is built from TRBV5-4 and TRBJ2-1, with 7 bases matching TRBD2. J lost 7 bases, V lost 5 bases, and 9 bases had no gene match. This CDR3 spans 14 amino acids. Per the germline V gene, CDR1 is SGHNT and CDR2 is YYREEE (reference sequence). The CDR3 protein is CASSLQTSPNEQFF. The CDR3 region has the DNA TGTGCCAGCAGTCTCCAGACTAGCCCGAATGAGCAGTTCTTC.

This clone was seen a single time. This sample also contains other DNA sequences that code for the same CDR3. This rearrangement joins TRBV18 to TRBJ2-5; 9 nucleotides match TRBD1. The V gene's germline CDR1 is KGHSH and CDR2 LQKENI. The V and J ends lost 3 bases and 2 bases, in that order; junction bases with no gene match: 1. The CDR3 covers 14 residues. CDR3 amino acids: CASSPGTGQETQYF. DNA of the CDR3: TGTGCCAGCTCACCCGGGACAGGGCAAGAGACCCAGTACTTC.

V and J are TRBV7-9 and TRBJ1-2; D remains ambiguous. Trimming took off 3 bases at V and 6 bases at J, with 11 bases between the two ends. Per the germline V gene, CDR1 is SEHNR and CDR2 is FQNEAQ (reference sequence). This CDR3 contains 13 residues. The CDR3 DNA reads TGTGCCAGCAGCTTCCGGGAGACCGATGGCTACACCTTC. Encoded protein: CASSFRETDGYTF.

This clone occurred a few times. The chain combines TRBV2 with TRBJ2-2; maybe TRBD2 (6 bases). CDR3 length: 13 amino acids. V lost 6 bases to trimming and J lost 8 bases, with 13 bases between them. CDR1 is SNHLY and CDR2 is FYNNEI in the germline V gene. The CDR3: CASSALGGGELFF. The CDR3 DNA reads as TGTGCCAGCAGCGCCCTGGGAGGAGGGGAGCTGTTTTTT. Full variable domain (rest looked up from reference TRBV2 and TRBJ2-2): EPEVTQTPSHQVTQMGQEVILRCVPISNHLYFYWYRQILGQKVEFLVSFYNNEISEKSEIFDDQFSVERPDGSNFTLKIRSTKLEDSAMYFCASSALGGGELFFGEGSRLTVL.

The rearrangement links TRBV5-4 to TRBJ1-1, with a tentative D call TRBD1 (6 bases). This CDR3 comprises 15 residues. V lost 0 bases to trimming and J lost 5 bases, with 14 bases between them. Germline V gene data show CDR1 as SGHNT and CDR2 as YYREEE (reference sequence). CDR3 amino acids: CASSLAVGRGTEAFF. The CDR3 DNA reads TGTGCCAGCAGCTTGGCCGTGGGGAGGGGGACTGAAGCTTTCTTT.

This clone has only one observation. The rearrangement links TRBV7-2 to TRBJ2-3; TRBD1 matches at 9 bases. The V gene end was trimmed by 6 bases and the J gene end by 6 bases; junction bases not matched to a gene: 16. Germline CDR1 reads SGHTA; CDR2 reads FQGNSA. There are 17 residues in the CDR3. The CDR3 loop is CASRGGPRQGEGDTQYF. In nucleotides, the CDR3 is TGTGCCAGCAGGGGAGGACCCCGACAGGGGGAGGGGGATACGCAGTATTTT.

The chain couples TRBV4-1 to TRBJ2-2; D unclear. Looked up from germline, CDR1 is MGHRA and CDR2 is YSYEKL. The germline V and J ends were trimmed by 0 bases and 7 bases, with 12 bases remaining between them. The CDR3 extends over 15 amino acids. In DNA form, the CDR3 reads TGCGCCAGCAGCCAAGATTCCGACTCGGGCGGGGAGCTGTTTTTT. The encoded protein is CASSQDSDSGGELFF.

This chain connects TRBV27 to TRBJ2-5; 8 positions match TRBD1. Germline assignment: CDR1 MNHEY and CDR2 SMNVEV (reference sequence). With V trimmed by 3 bases and J by 4 bases, 7 bases remained unmatched. The length of the CDR3 is 15 residues. CDR3: CASSLDRAHRETQYF. The CDR3 DNA reads TGTGCCAGCAGTTTGGACAGGGCTCATAGAGAGACCCAGTACTTC.

V is TRBV10-3 and J is TRBJ1-1; possible D gene TRBD1, 6 bases. V lost 6 bases to trimming and J lost 1 base, with 9 bases between them. The germline V gene encodes CDR1 ENHRY and CDR2 SYGVKD. The CDR3 has 13 amino acids. This CDR3 reads CAISSDRNTEAFF. The CDR3 coding sequence is TGTGCCATCAGCTCGGACAGGAACACTGAAGCTTTCTTT.

The chain employs TRBV14 and TRBJ2-5; unclear D gene. The J call may be faulty, since TRBJ2-7 better matches the DNA end. Germline V lookup: CDR1 SGHDN, CDR2 FVKESK. The CDR3 consists of 15 residues. CDR3 protein: CASSPGLLASYEQYF. In DNA form, the CDR3 reads TGTGCCAGCAGCCCGGGCCTGCTGGCTAGCTACGAGCAGTACTTC.

Only one count was recorded for this clone. In DNA form, the CDR3 reads TGTGCCAGCAGCTTAGGCCGGGAGGATAAAGATACGCAGTATTTT. Protein sequence: CASSLGREDKDTQYF. This chain links TRBV11-2 with TRBJ2-3; TRBD2 agrees at 7 bases. The CDR3 length is 15 residues. V shed 1 base and J 5 bases; nucleotides not matched to a gene: 6. From germline, CDR1 is SGHAT and CDR2 FQNNGV.

In regard to this clone: Likely a read error: the CDR3 ends without its conserved phenylalanine or tryptophan. The chain carries TRBV18 and TRBJ2-7; 10 nucleotides align to TRBD1. Germline CDR1 reads KGHSH; CDR2 reads LQKENI. With 3 bases clipped from V and 6 bases from J, the junction kept 5 bases outside the gene matches. The CDR3 sequence is 14 residues long. CDR3: CASSPGTGAREQYS. The CDR3 coding sequence is TGTGCCAGCTCACCCGGGACAGGGGCACGCGAGCAGTACTCC.

This clone has a handful of counts. At one boundary the junction diverges from the germline segment, which might be a read error. This sample also contains other DNA sequences that code for the same CDR3. J is TRBJ1-1 and V is TRBV19; D not certain. The CDR3 has 12 amino acids. The germline CDR1 and CDR2 sequences are LNHDA and SQIVND (reference sequence). The CDR3: CASSRFDTEAFF. The CDR3 bases are TGCGCCAGTAGCCGTTTCGACACTGAAGCTTTCTTT.